Included here is one T cell receptor beta chain sequence, with context. This entry comes from a study of blood T cells in healthy people across ages. Primers used in a second PCR of about 6 to 11 cycles were a sample-barcoded 5' primer and a J-beta primer mix. TCRdb re-called the 5' RACE reads through MiXCR, storing one row per CDR3 protein. The data show under 850,000 distinct CDR3 sequences, around 34% seen once. CDR1 is SQVTM, CDR2 ANQGSEA, per germline. Trimming removed 3 bases from V and 3 bases from J; junction bases left unmatched: 12. This CDR3 has 16 amino acids. The TCR sequence derives from a man aged 18 to 35 in good health. The chain couples TRBV29-1 to TRBJ2-7; 9 nucleotides match TRBD1. Sequenced: blood. The CDR3 DNA sequence: TGCAGCGTTGAGACTAGAAGGGACAGGGACGGCTACGAGCAGTACTTC. Its translation is CSVETRRDRDGYEQYF.